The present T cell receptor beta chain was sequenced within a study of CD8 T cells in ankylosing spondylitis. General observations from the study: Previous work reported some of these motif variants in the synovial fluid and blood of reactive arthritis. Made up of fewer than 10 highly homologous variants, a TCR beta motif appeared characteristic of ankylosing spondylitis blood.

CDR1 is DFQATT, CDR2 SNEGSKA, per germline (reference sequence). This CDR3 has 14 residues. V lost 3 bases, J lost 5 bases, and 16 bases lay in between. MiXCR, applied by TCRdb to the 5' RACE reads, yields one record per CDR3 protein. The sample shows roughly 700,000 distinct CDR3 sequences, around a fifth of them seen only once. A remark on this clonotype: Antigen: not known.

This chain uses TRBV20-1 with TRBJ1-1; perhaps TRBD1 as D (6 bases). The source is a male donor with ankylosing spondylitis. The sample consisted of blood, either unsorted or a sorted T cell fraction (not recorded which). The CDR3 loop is CSASGGGARTEAFF. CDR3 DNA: TGCAGTGCTAGCGGCGGGGGGGCGCGAACTGAAGCTTTCTTT.